This T cell receptor (beta chain) was retrieved from a study of cytomegalovirus exposure and HLA in healthy donors. V lost 5 bases to trimming and J lost 8 bases; unmatched junction nucleotides: 10. The CDR3 is made up of 16 amino acids. Germline loops: CDR1 LNHDA, CDR2 SQIVND (reference sequence). This clone was picked up a small number of times. Its specificity is not known. PCR amplification relied on 60 Vbeta primers (plus 13 Jbeta primers). Produced via immunoSEQ multiplex PCR; TCRdb's table is partial and in-frame only. The repertoire holds 150,000 to 200,000 clones, with 75% to 85% as singletons. Whole-study results and caveats: Most CMV-associated TCR beta chains were later found to appear HLA-restricted. Upon later analysis, TCR association rates were observed to vary by HLA locus, being highest for DRB1 and lowest for HLA-C. In a later analysis, HLA-associated TCR beta chains were more clonally expanded than equally common others.

The sequenced material came from PBMCs. The receptor was isolated from a man in his late teens or twenties in good health and CMV-seronegative. The J gene is TRBJ2-1, the V gene TRBV19; 12 bases fit TRBD2. CDR3 nucleotide sequence: TGTGCCAGTAGTTCTCCTCGACTAGCGGGAGCTCATGAGCAGTTCTTC. The encoded protein is CASSSPRLAGAHEQFF.